A selection of T cell receptor beta chains follows, all from one sample in a study of OX40 agonist ivuxolimab in advanced cancers. This table comes from immunoSEQ multiplex PCR, and its TCRdb copy is limited to in-frame clones, with some not included. The sample shows tens of thousands of clones, roughly 84% of them seen only once. This material consisted of CD4+ or CD8+ T cells sorted from blood, taken in a trial of the OX40 agonist ivuxolimab. These receptors were collected from an adult with an advanced solid tumor such as melanoma, head and neck, liver or kidney cancer. Each CDR3 is given with its conserved first and last residue. The D gene is left open where the match is weak. Some rows mark clone size as missing; the rest say once, few, many or name a class of expanded clone.

>.|TRBJ2-5|.|TRBV9
TGTGCCAGCAGCGGGGGACTTTTAGGAGAGACCCAGTACTTC
CASSGGLLGETQYF
>TRBD1|TRBJ1-5|few|TRBV9
TGTGCCAGCAGCGCGGGGACAGGCAGCAATCAGCCCCAGCATTTT
CASSAGTGSNQPQHF
>.|TRBJ1-1|.|TRBV19
TGTGCCAGTAGCCCTTCACAGGCGAGCTGGACTGAAGCTTTCTTT
CASSPSQASWTEAFF
>.|TRBJ1-1|.|TRBV4-2
TGTGCCAGCAGCTTGGAGGCGGGGCGGGACACTGAAGCTTTCTTT
CASSLEAGRDTEAFF
>.|TRBJ1-5|few|TRBV4-2
TGTGCCAGCAGCCGTGACAGCTCCGATACGCCCCAGCATTTT
CASSRDSSDTPQHF
>.|TRBJ2-1|.|TRBV9
TGTGCCAGCAGCCAACCCCGGGGCAATGAGCAGTTCTTC
CASSQPRGNEQFF
>.|TRBJ2-5|few|TRBV4-2
TGTGCCAGCAGCCAAGCGGGGTACCAAGAGACCCAGTACTTC
CASSQAGYQETQYF
>.|TRBJ2-5|.|TRBV7-9
TGTGCCAGCAGCTTAGAGCGGAGGCCCGAGGAGCAGTACTTC
CASSLERRPEEQYF
>TRBD2|TRBJ2-1|.|TRBV5-1
TGCGCCAGCAGCTTGACGGGAGGTTACAATGAGCAGTTCTTC
CASSLTGGYNEQFF
>TRBD2|TRBJ2-3|.|TRBV4-3
TGCGCCAGCAGCCAAGGACTAGCGGGAGCTGGAGATACGCAGTATTTT
CASSQGLAGAGDTQYF
>TRBD1|TRBJ1-2|.|TRBV9
TGTGCCAGCAGCGGGACAGGGGGCTACTATGGCTACACCTTC
CASSGTGGYYGYTF
>.|TRBJ1-2|.|TRBV5-4
TGTGCCAGCAGCTTGGCCTCCTACCGGGGCTACACCTTC
CASSLASYRGYTF
>.|TRBJ1-5|.|TRBV19
TGTGCCAGTAGTGTAGACACTAGACAGCCCCAGCATTTT
CASSVDTRQPQHF
>TRBD2|TRBJ2-7|.|TRBV6-6
TGTGCCAGCGCCCCTAGCGGGACCTCCTACGAGCAGTACTTC
CASAPSGTSYEQYF
>.|TRBJ2-3|.|TRBV2
TGTGCCAGCAGGGTAATCACAGATACGCAGTATTTT
CASRVITDTQYF
>.|TRBJ1-5|.|TRBV5-3
TGTGCCAGAAGCTTGTCCAGGGTGGAGGATCAGCCCCAGCATTTT
CARSLSRVEDQPQHF
>TRBD1|TRBJ1-1|.|TRBV7-2
TGTGCCAGCAGCTCCTGGACAGGGGGATGGACTGAAGCTTTCTTT
CASSSWTGGWTEAFF
>.|TRBJ1-5|.|TRBV28
TGTGCCAGCAGACCCCCGGAAACGAGCAATCAGCCCCAGCATTTT
CASRPPETSNQPQHF
>.|TRBJ1-1|.|TRBV5-5
TGTGCCAGCAGCTTGGTGGCCGGGGGAAGAACTGAAGCTTTCTTT
CASSLVAGGRTEAFF
>.|TRBJ2-7|.|TRBV21-1
TGTGCCAGCAGCCCCGAGAGATTCCGACAGGGTATTTCTTACGAGCAGTACTTC
CASSPERFRQGISYEQYF
>TRBD1|TRBJ1-6|.|TRBV19
TGTGCCACTGGACAGGGGGACTCACCCCTCCACTTT
CATGQGDSPLHF
>.|TRBJ2-5|.|TRBV4-1
TGCGCCAGCAGCCAAGATGGGAAACCGTGGGAGACCCAGTACTTC
CASSQDGKPWETQYF
>.|TRBJ2-7|once|TRBV2
TGTGCCAGCAGTGAAGGGCGGTTACGCTCCTACGAGCAGTACTTC
CASSEGRLRSYEQYF
>TRBD1|TRBJ2-7|.|TRBV6-5
TGTGCCAGCAGTTACTCGGTTGACAGGGCCTACGAGCAGTACTTC
CASSYSVDRAYEQYF
>.|TRBJ2-2|few|TRBV7-2
TGTGCCAGCAGCCACGACGGGGCAAGGGGAGGGGAGCTGTTTTTT
CASSHDGARGGELFF
>.|TRBJ2-1|.|TRBV27
TGTGCCAGCAGCTGGGGTCTACACAATGAGCAGTTCTTC
CASSWGLHNEQFF
>.|TRBJ1-4|.|TRBV6-6
TGTGCCAGCAACTACGGGGAAAAACTGTTTTTT
CASNYGEKLFF
>.|TRBJ2-6|.|TRBV30
TGTGCCTGGAGGGGGCCTGGGGCCAACGTCCTGACTTTC
CAWRGPGANVLTF
>TRBD2|TRBJ2-3|.|TRBV11-3
TGTGCCAGCAGCTTAGATATAGCGGGGATCACAGATACGCAGTATTTT
CASSLDIAGITDTQYF
>.|TRBJ1-4|.|TRBV18
TGTGCCAGCTCACCACCGGAAGTCGAAAAACTGTTTTTT
CASSPPEVEKLFF
>TRBD2|TRBJ2-7|few|TRBV27
TGTGCCAGCCGTACAGCGGGAGGCCCCTACGAGCAGTACTTC
CASRTAGGPYEQYF
>TRBD2|TRBJ2-1|.|TRBV7-8
TGTGCCAGCAGCCTGAGACTAGCGGGAGTCTACAATGAGCAGTTCTTC
CASSLRLAGVYNEQFF
>TRBD1|TRBJ1-2|.|TRBV11-3
TGTGCCAGCAGCCCAGGGACAGCCAATAGTTTCTATGGCTACACCTTC
CASSPGTANSFYGYTF
>.|TRBJ1-5|.|TRBV30
TGTGCCTGGAGTGTAAGGTTTGGACCTTGGGAGGCCCAGCATTTT
CAWSVRFGPWEAQHF
>.|TRBJ2-5|.|TRBV7-5
TGTGCCAGAAGCATAGGGACAGGGGCCCAAGAGACCCAGTACTTC
CARSIGTGAQETQYF
>TRBD1|TRBJ1-6|.|TRBV11-3
TGTGCCAGCAGCCAAGGACAGGGGGCGAAGAAATCACCCCTCCACTTT
CASSQGQGAKKSPLHF
>.|TRBJ1-3|.|TRBV21-1
TGTGCCAGCAGCAAGGGGGAGGGGGCGAGAAACACCATATATTTT
CASSKGEGARNTIYF
>.|TRBJ1-1|.|TRBV19
TGTGCCAGTAGTGTGTCGGGGAACACTGAAGCTTTCTTT
CASSVSGNTEAFF
>.|TRBJ1-2|.|TRBV29-1
TGCAGCGTTGAAGATCGGCGCCTCGGGGGTGGCTATGGCTACACCTTC
CSVEDRRLGGGYGYTF
>TRBD1|TRBJ1-1|.|TRBV30
TGTGCCGGGCCAGGGACAGCGGATACTGAAGCTTTCTTT
CAGPGTADTEAFF
>.|TRBJ1-5|.|TRBV5-1
TGCGCCAGCAGCTTGCTGGGGGTTAGCAATCAGCCCCAGCATTTT
CASSLLGVSNQPQHF
>TRBD1|TRBJ2-7|once|TRBV10-3
TGTGCCACGCGCCGGGACAGGGGCTACGAGCAGTACTTC
CATRRDRGYEQYF
>TRBD2|TRBJ2-7|.|TRBV11-3
TGTGCCAGCAGCGCGCGGGACGGCGGGAGTACGGACGAGCAGTACTTC
CASSARDGGSTDEQYF
>TRBD1|TRBJ2-7|.|TRBV6-1
TGTGCCAGCAGGGGACAGCCAATCTACGAGCAGTACTTC
CASRGQPIYEQYF
>TRBD1|TRBJ2-5|.|TRBV5-1
TGCGCCAGCAGGTGGGAAGGGGGCGTAGAGACCCAGTACTTC
CASRWEGGVETQYF
>.|TRBJ2-1|.|TRBV28
TGTGCCAGCAGTTTGAACACCAATGAGCAGTTCTTC
CASSLNTNEQFF
>.|TRBJ1-1|.|TRBV19
TGTGCCAGTAGTATGGTGGAGTACACTGAAGCTTTCTTT
CASSMVEYTEAFF
>.|TRBJ1-2|.|TRBV28
TGTGCCAGCAGTTTGGTGATATCTAACTATGGCTACACCTTC
CASSLVISNYGYTF
>.|TRBJ2-3|.|TRBV30
TGTGCCTGGAGTATATTACAGGGTCTAGGGGATACGCAGTATTTT
CAWSILQGLGDTQYF
>.|TRBJ1-2|.|TRBV7-2
TGTGCCAGCAGCCGTGACGGAAAAGCTAACTATGGCTACACCTTC
CASSRDGKANYGYTF
>.|TRBJ2-6|.|TRBV7-7
TGTGCTAGCAGCTTAGGCAGCGGGGCCAACGTCCTGACTTTC
CASSLGSGANVLTF
>.|TRBJ1-3|.|TRBV4-3
TGCGCCAGCAGCCGCCACGCGGGGGGGCGAGTAGCTGGAAACACCATATATTTT
CASSRHAGGRVAGNTIYF
>.|TRBJ2-1|.|TRBV19
TGTGCCAGTAGTATAGCCACAAGCGAGATGCACGTTCCTATCTCCTACAATGAGCAGTTCTTC
CASSIATSEMHVPISYNEQFF
>TRBD1|TRBJ1-5|once|TRBV4-2
TGTGCCAGCAGCCCCCGGGACAGGGGGGATCAGCCCCAGCATTTT
CASSPRDRGDQPQHF
>.|TRBJ2-7|.|TRBV5-5
TGTGCCAGCAGCTTGGGCACAGGGAGGTACGAGCAGTACTTC
CASSLGTGRYEQYF
>.|TRBJ1-4|.|TRBV30
TGTGCCTGGGGTCGGGAAAAACTGTTTTTT
CAWGREKLFF
>TRBD1|TRBJ2-1|.|TRBV5-4
TGTGCCAGCAGCTCAAGAGGACAGGGTTTTTCCCATGAGCAGTTCTTC
CASSSRGQGFSHEQFF